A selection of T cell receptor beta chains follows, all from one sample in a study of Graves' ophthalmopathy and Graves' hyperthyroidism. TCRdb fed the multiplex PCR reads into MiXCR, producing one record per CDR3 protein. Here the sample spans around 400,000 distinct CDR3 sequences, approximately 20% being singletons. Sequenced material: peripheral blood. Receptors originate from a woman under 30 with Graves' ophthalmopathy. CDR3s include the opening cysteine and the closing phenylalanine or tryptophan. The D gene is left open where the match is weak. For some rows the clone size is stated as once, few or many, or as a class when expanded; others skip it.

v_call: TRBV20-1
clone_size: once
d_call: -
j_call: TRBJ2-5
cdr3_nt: TGCAGTGCCGTTTGGGGGGTAGAGGAGACCCAGTACTTC
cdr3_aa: CSAVWGVEETQYF

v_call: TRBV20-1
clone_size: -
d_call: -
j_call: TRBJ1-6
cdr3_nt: TGCAGTGCTAAGTTACCAGCCATGATGGATTCACCCCTCCACTTT
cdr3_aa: CSAKLPAMMDSPLHF

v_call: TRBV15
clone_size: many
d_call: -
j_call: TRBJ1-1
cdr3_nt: TGTGCCACCAGCAGAGGGAGAGTCACTGAAGCTTTCTTT
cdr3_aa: CATSRGRVTEAFF

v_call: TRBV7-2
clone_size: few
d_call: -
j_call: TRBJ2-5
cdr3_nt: TGTGCCAGCAGCCCGGCGGACGGGGAGACCCAGTACTTC
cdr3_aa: CASSPADGETQYF

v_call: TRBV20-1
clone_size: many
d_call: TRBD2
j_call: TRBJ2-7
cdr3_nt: TGCAGTGCTGAGGACGGGAGGAACTACGAGCAGTACTTC
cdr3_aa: CSAEDGRNYEQYF

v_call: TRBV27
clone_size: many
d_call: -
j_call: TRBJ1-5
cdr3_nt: TGTGCCAGCAGTGTAGGGGTTAACAATCAGCCCCAGCATTTT
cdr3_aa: CASSVGVNNQPQHF

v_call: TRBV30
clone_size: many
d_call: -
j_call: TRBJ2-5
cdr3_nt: TGTGCCTGGAGTGCAGGGGGGGGAGAGACCCAGTACTTC
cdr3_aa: CAWSAGGGETQYF

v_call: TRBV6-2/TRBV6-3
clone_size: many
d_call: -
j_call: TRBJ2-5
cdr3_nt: TGTGCCAGCAGTTACTGGACAGCTCAAGAGACCCAGTACTTC
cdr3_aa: CASSYWTAQETQYF

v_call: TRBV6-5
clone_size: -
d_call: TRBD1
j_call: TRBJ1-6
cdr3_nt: TGTGCCAGCAGTTACGACCGGACAGGGTCCTTTAATTCACCCCTCCACTTT
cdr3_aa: CASSYDRTGSFNSPLHF

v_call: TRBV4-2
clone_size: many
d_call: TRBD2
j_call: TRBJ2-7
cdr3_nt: TGTGCCAGCAGCCCGGGAGGACAATCCTACGAGCAGTACTTC
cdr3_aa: CASSPGGQSYEQYF

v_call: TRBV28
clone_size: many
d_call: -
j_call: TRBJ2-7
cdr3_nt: TGTGCCAGCAGTGCCCCGCCCACGTACGAGCAGTACTTC
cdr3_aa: CASSAPPTYEQYF

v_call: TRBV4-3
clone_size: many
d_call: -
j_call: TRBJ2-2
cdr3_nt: TGCGCCAGCAGCCAATACAGGGAGACCGGGGAGCTGTTTTTT
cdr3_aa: CASSQYRETGELFF

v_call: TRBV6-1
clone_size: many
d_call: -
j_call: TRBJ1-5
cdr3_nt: TGTGCCAGCAGTGAAGCAGGGGGAGGTCAGCCCCAGCATTTT
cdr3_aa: CASSEAGGGQPQHF

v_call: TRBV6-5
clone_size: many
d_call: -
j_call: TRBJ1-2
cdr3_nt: TGTGCCAGCAGTTACTCTCGGGGCCCCGCTTATGGCTACACCTTC
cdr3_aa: CASSYSRGPAYGYTF

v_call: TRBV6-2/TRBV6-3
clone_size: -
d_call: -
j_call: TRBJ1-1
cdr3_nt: TGTGCCAGCACCACCGAGGTCACAGGGCCGATGAACACTGAAGCTTTCTTT
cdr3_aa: CASTTEVTGPMNTEAFF

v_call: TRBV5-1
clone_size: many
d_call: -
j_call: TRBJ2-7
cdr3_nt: TGCGCCAGCACCCTGACGGGATACGAGCAGTACTTC
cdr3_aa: CASTLTGYEQYF

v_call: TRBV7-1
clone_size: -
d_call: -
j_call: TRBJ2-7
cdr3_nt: TGTGCCAGCAGCTCGCCAGCTGACAGGGCGGGATACGAGCAGTACTTC
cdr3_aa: CASSSPADRAGYEQYF

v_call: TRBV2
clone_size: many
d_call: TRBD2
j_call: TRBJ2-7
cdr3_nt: TGTGCCAGCATTTCGGCTAGCGGGACGTACGAGCAGTACTTC
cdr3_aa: CASISASGTYEQYF

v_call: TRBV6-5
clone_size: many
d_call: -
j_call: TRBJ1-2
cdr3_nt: TGTGCCAGCAGTTACTCGGGGGGCGCTGGCGGCTACACCTTC
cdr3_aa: CASSYSGGAGGYTF

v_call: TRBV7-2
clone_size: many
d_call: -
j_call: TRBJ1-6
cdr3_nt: TGTGCCAGCAGCTTAGCGCGGCCTTTTAATTCACCCCTCCACTTT
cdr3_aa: CASSLARPFNSPLHF

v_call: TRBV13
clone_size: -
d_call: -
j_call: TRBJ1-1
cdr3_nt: TGTGCCAGCAGCTTGGGTCTCGCGGGGAGAGCTGAAGCTTTCTTT
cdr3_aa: CASSLGLAGRAEAFF

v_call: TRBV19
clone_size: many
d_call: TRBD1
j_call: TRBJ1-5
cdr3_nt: TGTGCCAGTAGTATCAGGGGGCCCGGCAATCAGCCCCAGCATTTT
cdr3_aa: CASSIRGPGNQPQHF

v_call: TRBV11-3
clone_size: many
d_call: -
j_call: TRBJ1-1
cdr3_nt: TGTGCCAGCAGCTTAGACTCACTTGGGGAAGCTTTCTTT
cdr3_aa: CASSLDSLGEAFF

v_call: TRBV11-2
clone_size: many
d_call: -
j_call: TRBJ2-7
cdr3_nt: TGTGCCAGCAGCTTACAGGGGAAGTCCCACGAGCAGTACTTC
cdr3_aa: CASSLQGKSHEQYF

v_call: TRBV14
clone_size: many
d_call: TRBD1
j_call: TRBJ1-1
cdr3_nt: TGTGCCAGCAGCCACCGGACAGGGGCGAACACTGAAGCTTTCTTT
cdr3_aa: CASSHRTGANTEAFF

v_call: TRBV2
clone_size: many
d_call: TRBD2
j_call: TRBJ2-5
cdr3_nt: TGTGCCAGCAAGCGGGACCCCTCACAAGAGACCCAGTACTTC
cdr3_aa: CASKRDPSQETQYF

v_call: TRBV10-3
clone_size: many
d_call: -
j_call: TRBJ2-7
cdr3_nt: TGTGCCATCAGCTACAGGGATACCTACGAGCAGTACTTC
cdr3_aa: CAISYRDTYEQYF

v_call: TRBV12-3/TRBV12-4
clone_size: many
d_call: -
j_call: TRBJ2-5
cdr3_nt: TGTGCCAGCAGGCGGACAATCCAAGAGACCCAGTACTTC
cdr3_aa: CASRRTIQETQYF